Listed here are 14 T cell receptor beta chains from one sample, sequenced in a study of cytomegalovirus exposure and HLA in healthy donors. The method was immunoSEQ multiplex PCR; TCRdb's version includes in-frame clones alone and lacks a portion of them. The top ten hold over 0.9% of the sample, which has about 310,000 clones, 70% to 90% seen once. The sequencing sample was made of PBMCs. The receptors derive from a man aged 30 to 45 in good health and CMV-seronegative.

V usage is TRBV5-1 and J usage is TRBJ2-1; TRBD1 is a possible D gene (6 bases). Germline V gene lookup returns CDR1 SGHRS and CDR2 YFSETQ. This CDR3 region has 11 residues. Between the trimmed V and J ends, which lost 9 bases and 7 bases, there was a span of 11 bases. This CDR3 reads CATRRGNEQFF. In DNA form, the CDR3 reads TGCGCCACCAGAAGGGGGAATGAGCAGTTCTTC.

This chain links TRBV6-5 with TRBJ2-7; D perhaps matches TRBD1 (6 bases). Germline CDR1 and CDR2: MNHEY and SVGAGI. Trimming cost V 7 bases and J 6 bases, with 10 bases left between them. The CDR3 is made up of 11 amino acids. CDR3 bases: TGTGCCAGCACAAGACAGGTCGAGCAGTACTTC. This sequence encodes CASTRQVEQYF.

CDR3 region: CATSRDPGINQPQHF. The CDR3 nucleotides are TGTGCCACCAGCAGAGATCCGGGGATAAATCAGCCCCAGCATTTT. The chain uses TRBV15 and TRBJ1-5; D uncertain. In germline, CDR1 is LNHNV, CDR2 YYDKDF (reference sequence). CDR3 length: 15 amino acids. The V end lost 0 bases, the J end lost 4 bases, and 10 bases lay between the germline ends.

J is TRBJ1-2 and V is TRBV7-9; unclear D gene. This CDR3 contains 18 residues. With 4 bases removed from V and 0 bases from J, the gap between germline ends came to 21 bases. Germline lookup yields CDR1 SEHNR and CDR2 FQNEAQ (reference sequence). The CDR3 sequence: CASSSPLVRSKANYGYTF. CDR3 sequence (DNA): TGTGCCAGCAGCTCCCCCCTCGTGAGGAGCAAAGCTAACTATGGCTACACCTTC.

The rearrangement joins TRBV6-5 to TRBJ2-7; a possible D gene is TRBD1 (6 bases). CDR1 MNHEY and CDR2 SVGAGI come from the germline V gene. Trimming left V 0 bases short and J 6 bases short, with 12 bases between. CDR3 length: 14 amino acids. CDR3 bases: TGTGCCAGCAGTTACTCCGAGGAAGGGGGCGAGCAGTACTTC. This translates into CASSYSEEGGEQYF.

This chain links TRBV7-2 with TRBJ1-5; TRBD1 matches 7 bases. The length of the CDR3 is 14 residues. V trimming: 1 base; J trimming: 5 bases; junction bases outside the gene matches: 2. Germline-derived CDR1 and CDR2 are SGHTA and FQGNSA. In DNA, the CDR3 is TGTGCCAGCAGCTTAGAACAGGGGTATCAGCCCCAGCATTTT. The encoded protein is CASSLEQGYQPQHF.

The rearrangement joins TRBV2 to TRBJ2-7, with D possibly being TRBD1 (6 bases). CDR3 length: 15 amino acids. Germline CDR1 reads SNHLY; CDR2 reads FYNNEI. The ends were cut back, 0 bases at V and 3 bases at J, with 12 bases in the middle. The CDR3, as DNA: TGTGCCAGCAGTGAAGCTCCCGGGACAAGCTACGAGCAGTACTTC. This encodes CASSEAPGTSYEQYF.

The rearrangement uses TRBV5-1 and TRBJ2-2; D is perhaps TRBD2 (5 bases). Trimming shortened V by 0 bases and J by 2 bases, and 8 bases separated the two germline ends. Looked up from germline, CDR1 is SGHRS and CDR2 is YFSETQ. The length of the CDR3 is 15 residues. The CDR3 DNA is TGCGCCAGCAGCTTGGAAGACTACAACACCGGGGAGCTGTTTTTT. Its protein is CASSLEDYNTGELFF.

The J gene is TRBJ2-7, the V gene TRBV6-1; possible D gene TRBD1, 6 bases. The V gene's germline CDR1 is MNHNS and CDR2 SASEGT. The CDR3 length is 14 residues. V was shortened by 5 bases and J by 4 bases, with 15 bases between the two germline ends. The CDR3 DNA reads TGTGCCAGCAGTACAGGGTGGGAAACTTACGAGCAGTACTTC. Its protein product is CASSTGWETYEQYF.

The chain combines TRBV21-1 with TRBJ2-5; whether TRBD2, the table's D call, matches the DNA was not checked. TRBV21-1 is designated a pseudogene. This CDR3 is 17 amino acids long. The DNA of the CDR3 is TGTGCCAGCAGCAAAGGGATCGCGGACCGGGCGGGAGAGACCCAGTACTTC. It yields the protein CASSKGIADRAGETQYF.

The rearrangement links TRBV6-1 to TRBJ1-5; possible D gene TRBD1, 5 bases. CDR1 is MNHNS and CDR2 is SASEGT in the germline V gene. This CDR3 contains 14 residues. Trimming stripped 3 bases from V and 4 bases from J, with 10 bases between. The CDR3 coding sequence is TGTGCCAGCAGTGACAGGGCGGCTAATCAGCCCCAGCATTTT. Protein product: CASSDRAANQPQHF.

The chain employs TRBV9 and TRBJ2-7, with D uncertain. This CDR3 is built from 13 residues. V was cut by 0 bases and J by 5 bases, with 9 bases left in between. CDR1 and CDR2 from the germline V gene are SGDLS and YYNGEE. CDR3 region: CASSVDGVDEQYF. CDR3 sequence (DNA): TGTGCCAGCAGCGTAGATGGAGTAGACGAGCAGTACTTC.

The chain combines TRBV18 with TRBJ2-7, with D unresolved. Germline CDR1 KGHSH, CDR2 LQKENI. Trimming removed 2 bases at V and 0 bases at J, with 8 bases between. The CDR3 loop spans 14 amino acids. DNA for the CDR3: TGTGCCAGCTCACCATCCGGAGACTCCTACGAGCAGTACTTC. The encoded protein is CASSPSGDSYEQYF.

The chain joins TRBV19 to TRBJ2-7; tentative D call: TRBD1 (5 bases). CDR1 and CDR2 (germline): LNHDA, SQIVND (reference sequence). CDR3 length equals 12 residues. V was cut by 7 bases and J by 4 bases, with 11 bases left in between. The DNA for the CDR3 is TGTGCCAGTATAATAGGGGCTTACGAGCAGTACTTC. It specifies CASIIGAYEQYF. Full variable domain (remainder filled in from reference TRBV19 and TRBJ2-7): DGGITQSPKYLFRKEGQNVTLSCEQNLNHDAMYWYRQDPGQGLRLIYYSQIVNDFQKGDIAEGYSVSREKKESFPLTVTSAQKNPTAFYLCASIIGAYEQYFGPGTRLTVT.